This is a list of T cell receptor beta chains from one sample in a study of patients and donors after allogeneic stem cell transplantation. TCRdb passed the RT-PCR reads through MiXCR, listing each CDR3 protein once. The table has about 210,000 distinct CDR3 sequences, 38% seen once. Sequencing was performed on blood, either unsorted or a sorted T cell fraction (not recorded which). Source of these receptors: a human donor who was either an allogeneic HSCT recipient or a stem cell or donor lymphocyte infusion donor (not recorded which). It is not recorded whose cells these are; they may come from a transplant donor. CDR3s include the opening cysteine and the closing phenylalanine or tryptophan. A D gene is named only where the DNA matches it firmly. Clone size, where shown, is once, few, many, or a class for clones that have expanded.

TRBV7-2,15,.,TRBJ1-3,.,TGTGCCAGCAGCGCACGCAGGGGCCCTGGAAACACCATATATTTT,CASSARRGPGNTIYF
TRBV4-3,16,few,TRBJ2-1,TRBD1,TGCGCCAGCAGCCACGTCAGGGGGACGGGCTACAATGAGCAGTTCTTC,CASSHVRGTGYNEQFF
TRBV11-2,15,.,TRBJ1-1,.,TGTGCCAGCAGCTTAGATCAGGGTTGGTTCACTGAAGCTTTCTTT,CASSLDQGWFTEAFF
TRBV7-8,15,few,TRBJ2-4,TRBD1,TGTGCCAGCAGCTCAGGGGGCGCGTCCAAAAACATTCAGTACTTC,CASSSGGASKNIQYF
TRBV12-5,14,.,TRBJ1-2,TRBD1,TGTGCTAGTGGTTTGACAGGGGGCGAGCGTGGCTACACCTTC,CASGLTGGERGYTF
TRBV25-1,11,.,TRBJ2-7,.,TGTGCCAGCAAAGGGGGGACGACAGAGTACTTC,CASKGGTTEYF
TRBV27,14,few,TRBJ1-6,TRBD1,TGTGCCAGCAGTATGGGACAGGGTGGGTCACCCCTCCACTTT,CASSMGQGGSPLHF
TRBV29-1,13,.,TRBJ2-7,TRBD2,TGCAGCGTCACGGGACTAGCGGGGTACGAGCAGTACTTC,CSVTGLAGYEQYF
TRBV20-1,13,many,TRBJ1-2,TRBD1,TGCAGTGCTAGAGGACAGGGGAACTATGGCTACACCTTC,CSARGQGNYGYTF
TRBV2,13,.,TRBJ2-5,TRBD1,TGTGCCAGCAGCTCACAGGGGGAAGAGACCCAGTACTTC,CASSSQGEETQYF
TRBV7-2,13,many,TRBJ1-2,TRBD1,TGTGCCAGCAGCTTATCCAGGGGGTATGGCTACACCTTC,CASSLSRGYGYTF
TRBV10-3,15,.,TRBJ2-1,.,TGTGCCATCAGTGGTATGGGATCTTACCCCAATGAGCAGTTCTTC,CAISGMGSYPNEQFF
TRBV7-9,14,.,TRBJ1-2,TRBD1,TGTGCCAGCAGCTCGGGACAGGGTAGTAGCGGCTACACCTTC,CASSSGQGSSGYTF
TRBV7-2,15,once,TRBJ1-2,TRBD1,TGTGCCAGCAGCTTAGACGACAGGGTTAACTATGGCTACACCTTC,CASSLDDRVNYGYTF
TRBV7-2,13,once,TRBJ2-5,.,TGTGCCAGCAGCCCCTCGGCTGAGGGAACCCAGTACTTC,CASSPSAEGTQYF
TRBV12-3/TRBV12-4,13,.,TRBJ1-2,.,TGTGCCAGCAGTCAAGTAGAATTTTATGGCTACACCTTC,CASSQVEFYGYTF
TRBV6-6,14,few,TRBJ1-4,.,TGTGCCAGCCATAGGAGCTCTTCTAATGAAAAACTGTTTTTT,CASHRSSSNEKLFF
TRBV4-1,17,.,TRBJ2-3,TRBD2,TGCGCCAGCAGCCAAGCGAGCGGCGGGGGGAGCACAGATACGCAGTATTTT,CASSQASGGGSTDTQYF
TRBV5-1,13,few,TRBJ1-2,.,TGCGCCAGCAGCTTGGGGCAACCTTTTGGCTACACCTTC,CASSLGQPFGYTF
TRBV4-3,16,few,TRBJ2-7,TRBD1,TGCGCCAGCAGCCAAGATCCCCGACAGGGCCTATACGAGCAGTACTTC,CASSQDPRQGLYEQYF
TRBV20-1,13,.,TRBJ1-2,TRBD1,TGCAGTGCTGGGACAGGGGTATCTTCTGGCTACACCTTC,CSAGTGVSSGYTF
TRBV20-1,14,few,TRBJ1-2,.,TGCAGTGCTAGAGATCGGCCGAGAACCTATGGCTACACCTTC,CSARDRPRTYGYTF
TRBV12-3/TRBV12-4,12,.,TRBJ2-1,.,TGTGCCAGCAGCCTAGACAGGCGAGAGCAGTTCTTC,CASSLDRREQFF
TRBV29-1,11,.,TRBJ1-1,.,TGCAGCGTTAACAGGAACACTGAAGCTTTCTTT,CSVNRNTEAFF